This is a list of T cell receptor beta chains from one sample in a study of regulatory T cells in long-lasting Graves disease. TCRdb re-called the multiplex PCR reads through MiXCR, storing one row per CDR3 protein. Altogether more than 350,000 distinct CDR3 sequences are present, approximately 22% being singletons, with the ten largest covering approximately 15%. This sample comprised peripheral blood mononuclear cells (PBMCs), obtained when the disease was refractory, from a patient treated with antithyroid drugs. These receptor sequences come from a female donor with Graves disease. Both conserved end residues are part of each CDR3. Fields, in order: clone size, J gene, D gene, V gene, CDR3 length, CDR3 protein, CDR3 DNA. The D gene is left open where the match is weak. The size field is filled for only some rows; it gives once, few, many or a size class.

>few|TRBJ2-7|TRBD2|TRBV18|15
CASSPSPSGSYEQYF
TGTGCCAGCTCACCATCGCCTAGCGGGAGCTACGAGCAGTACTTC
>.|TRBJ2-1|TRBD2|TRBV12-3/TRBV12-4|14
CASSTSGSLNEQFF
TGTGCCAGCAGTACTAGCGGGAGCTTAAATGAGCAGTTCTTC
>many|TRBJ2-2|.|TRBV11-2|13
CASSYGSTGELFF
TGTGCCAGCAGCTACGGAAGCACCGGGGAGCTGTTTTTT
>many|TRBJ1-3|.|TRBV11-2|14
CASSFIRTGNTIYF
TGTGCCAGCAGCTTCATCCGAACCGGAAACACCATATATTTT
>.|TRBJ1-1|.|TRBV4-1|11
CASSRGSGVFF
TGCGCCAGCAGCCGAGGGAGCGGGGTTTTCTTT
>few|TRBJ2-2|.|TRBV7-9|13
CASSPPRTGELFF
TGTGCCAGCAGCCCCCCTAGGACCGGGGAGCTGTTTTTT
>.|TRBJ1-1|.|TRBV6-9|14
CASSYSQGYTEAFF
TGTGCCAGCAGTTACTCACAGGGCTACACTGAAGCTTTCTTT
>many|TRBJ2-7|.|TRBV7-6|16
CASSLSPGRSSYEQYF
TGTGCCAGCAGCTTATCTCCCGGTAGGAGCTCCTACGAGCAGTACTTC
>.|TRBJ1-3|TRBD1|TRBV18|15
CASSLDRTSGNTIYF
TGTGCCAGCTCATTGGACAGGACCTCTGGAAACACCATATATTTT
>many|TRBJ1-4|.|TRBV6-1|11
CASPYLGKLFF
TGTGCCAGCCCTTACCTGGGAAAACTGTTTTTT
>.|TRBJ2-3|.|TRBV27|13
CASSSWVGDTQYF
TGTGCCAGCAGTTCCTGGGTAGGGGATACGCAGTATTTT
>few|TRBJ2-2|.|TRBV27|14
CASSLFPRTGELFF
TGTGCCAGCAGTTTATTCCCACGGACCGGGGAGCTGTTTTTT
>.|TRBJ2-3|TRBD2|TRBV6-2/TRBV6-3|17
CASSYRGLAGVPDTQYF
TGTGCCAGCAGTTACCGAGGACTAGCGGGAGTTCCAGATACGCAGTATTTT
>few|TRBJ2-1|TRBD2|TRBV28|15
CASSSTSGPYNEQFF
TGTGCCAGCAGTTCGACTAGCGGCCCCTACAATGAGCAGTTCTTC
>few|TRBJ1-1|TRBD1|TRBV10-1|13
CASRQGHGTEAFF
TGCGCCAGCAGACAGGGGCACGGGACTGAAGCTTTCTTT
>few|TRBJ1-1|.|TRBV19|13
CASRKEQNTEAFF
TGTGCCAGTAGGAAGGAACAGAACACTGAAGCTTTCTTT
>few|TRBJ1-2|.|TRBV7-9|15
CASSLLGHSNYGYTF
TGTGCCAGCAGCTTATTGGGGCACTCTAACTATGGCTACACCTTC
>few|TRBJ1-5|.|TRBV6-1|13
CASSQRVIQPQHF
TGTGCCAGCAGCCAACGTGTTATTCAGCCCCAGCATTTT
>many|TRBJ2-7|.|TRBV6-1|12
CASRSIGNEQYF
TGTGCCAGCAGGAGCATCGGAAACGAGCAGTACTTC
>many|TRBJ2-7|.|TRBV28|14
CASSSPKGAGEQYF
TGTGCCAGCAGTTCCCCCAAGGGGGCGGGGGAGCAGTACTTC
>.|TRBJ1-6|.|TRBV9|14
CASSETEHRTPLHF
TGTGCCAGCAGCGAGACGGAACATAGGACACCCCTCCACTTT
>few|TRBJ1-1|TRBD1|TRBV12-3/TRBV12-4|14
CASSARGGGTEAFF
TGTGCCAGCAGTGCCAGGGGGGGGGGGACTGAAGCTTTCTTT
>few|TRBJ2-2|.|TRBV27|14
CASNRGKNTGELFF
TGTGCCAGCAACCGCGGGAAGAACACCGGGGAGCTGTTTTTT
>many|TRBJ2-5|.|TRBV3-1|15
CASSPSGESEETQYF
TGTGCCAGCAGCCCCTCGGGCGAAAGCGAGGAGACCCAGTACTTC
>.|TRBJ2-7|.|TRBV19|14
CASSVFGSTYEQYF
TGTGCCAGTAGTGTTTTCGGGTCCACCTACGAGCAGTACTTC
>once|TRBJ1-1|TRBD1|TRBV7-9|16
CASSLRQGGFIAEAFF
TGTGCCAGCAGCTTAAGACAGGGAGGTTTTATCGCTGAAGCTTTCTTT
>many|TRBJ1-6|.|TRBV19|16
CASRHRARLDNSPLHF
TGTGCCAGTAGGCACAGGGCCCGTTTGGATAATTCACCCCTCCACTTT
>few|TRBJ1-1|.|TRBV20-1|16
CSARGSERGSNTEAFF
TGCAGTGCTAGAGGTAGCGAACGGGGCTCCAACACTGAAGCTTTCTTT
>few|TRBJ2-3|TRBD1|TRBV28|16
CASSSSGTGDTDTQYF
TGTGCCAGCAGTTCCTCCGGGACAGGGGACACAGATACGCAGTATTTT
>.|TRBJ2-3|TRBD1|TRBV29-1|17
CSVEAPGTGKVTDTQYF
TGCAGCGTTGAAGCCCCCGGGACAGGGAAGGTGACAGATACGCAGTATTTT
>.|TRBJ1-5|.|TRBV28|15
CASSLSEAGTQPQHF
TGTGCCAGCAGTTTATCTGAGGCAGGGACGCAGCCCCAGCATTTT
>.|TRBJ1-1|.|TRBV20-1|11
CSANGPGGGFF
TGCAGTGCTAACGGACCGGGAGGGGGTTTCTTT
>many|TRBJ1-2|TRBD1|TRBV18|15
CASSAGQGAGYGYTF
TGTGCCAGCTCCGCCGGACAGGGGGCTGGCTATGGCTACACCTTC
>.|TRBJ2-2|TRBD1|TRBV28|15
CASMGTGEITGELFF
TGTGCCAGCATGGGTACAGGGGAAATCACCGGGGAGCTGTTTTTT
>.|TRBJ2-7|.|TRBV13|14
CASSSRGHHYEQYF
TGTGCCAGCAGCTCCCGCGGACACCACTACGAGCAGTACTTC
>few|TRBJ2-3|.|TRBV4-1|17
CASSQGPSHTSTDTQYF
TGCGCCAGCAGCCAAGGGCCCAGCCACACTAGCACAGATACGCAGTATTTT
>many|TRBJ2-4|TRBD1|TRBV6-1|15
CASRRGTGGLDIQYF
TGTGCCAGCAGACGCGGGACAGGGGGCTTGGACATTCAGTACTTC
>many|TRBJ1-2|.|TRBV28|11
CASRLADGYTF
TGTGCCAGCAGGCTAGCGGATGGCTACACCTTC
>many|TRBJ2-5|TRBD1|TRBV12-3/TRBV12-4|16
CASSFVTGGPLETQYF
TGTGCCAGCAGTTTTGTGACAGGGGGCCCCTTAGAGACCCAGTACTTC
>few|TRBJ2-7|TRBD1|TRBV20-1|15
CSVAGGDRGTYEQYF
TGCAGTGTTGCCGGCGGAGACAGGGGGACCTACGAGCAGTACTTC
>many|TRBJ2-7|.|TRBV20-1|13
CSASTGSHYEQYF
TGCAGTGCTAGCACCGGGTCCCACTACGAGCAGTACTTC
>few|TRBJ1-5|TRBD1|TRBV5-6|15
CASSTGTGINQPQHF
TGTGCCAGCAGCACAGGGACAGGCATCAATCAGCCCCAGCATTTT
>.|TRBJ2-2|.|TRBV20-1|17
CSARGGGVKRYTGELFF
TGCAGTGCTAGAGGAGGGGGGGTGAAACGGTACACCGGGGAGCTGTTTTTT
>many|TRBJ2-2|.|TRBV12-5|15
CASGLVRPSTGELFF
TGTGCTAGTGGTTTGGTAAGGCCCTCAACCGGGGAGCTGTTTTTT
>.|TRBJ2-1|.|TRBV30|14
CAWSVHSSYNEQFF
TGTGCCTGGAGTGTACACAGCTCCTACAATGAGCAGTTCTTC
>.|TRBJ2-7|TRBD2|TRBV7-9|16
CASSLVASGRNSEQYF
TGTGCCAGCAGCTTAGTAGCTAGCGGGAGAAATTCGGAACAGTACTTC
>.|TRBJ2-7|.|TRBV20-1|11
CSAPTGLGQYF
TGCAGTGCCCCCACGGGGCTTGGGCAGTACTTC
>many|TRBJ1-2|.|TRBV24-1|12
CATGGAAYGYTF
TGTGCCACCGGCGGGGCGGCCTATGGCTACACCTTC
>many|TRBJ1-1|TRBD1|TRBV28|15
CASSPGDREFTEAFF
TGTGCCAGCAGTCCGGGGGACAGAGAATTCACTGAAGCTTTCTTT
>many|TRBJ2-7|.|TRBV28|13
CASSLTLADEQYF
TGTGCCAGCAGTTTAACACTAGCCGACGAGCAGTACTTC
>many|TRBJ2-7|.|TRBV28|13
CASSSPSSYEQYF
TGTGCCAGCAGTTCCCCGAGCTCCTACGAGCAGTACTTC
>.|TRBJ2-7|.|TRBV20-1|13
CSAREGLSNEQYF
TGCAGTGCTAGAGAGGGACTCTCTAACGAGCAGTACTTC
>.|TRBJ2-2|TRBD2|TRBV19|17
CASSRASGSFATGELFF
TGTGCCAGTAGTCGGGCTAGCGGGAGTTTCGCCACCGGGGAGCTGTTTTTT
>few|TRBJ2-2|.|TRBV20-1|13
CSAREGINGELFF
TGCAGTGCTAGAGAAGGGATTAACGGGGAGCTGTTTTTT
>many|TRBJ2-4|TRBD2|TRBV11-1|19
CASSQTSGSNIFAKNIQYF
TGTGCCAGCAGCCAGACTAGCGGGAGTAATATCTTTGCCAAAAACATTCAGTACTTC
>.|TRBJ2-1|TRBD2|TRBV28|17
CASSLGTSGSAYNEQFF
TGTGCCAGCAGTTTAGGGACTAGCGGGAGTGCCTACAATGAGCAGTTCTTC
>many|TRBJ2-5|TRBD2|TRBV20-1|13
CSAREGLGETQYF
TGCAGTGCAAGAGAGGGACTAGGGGAGACCCAGTACTTC
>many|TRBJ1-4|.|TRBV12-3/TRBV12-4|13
CASSLGGAEKLFF
TGTGCCAGCAGTTTAGGGGGGGCGGAAAAACTGTTTTTT
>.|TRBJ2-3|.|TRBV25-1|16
CASSPSTFPGADTQYF
TGTGCCAGCAGCCCCTCCACATTCCCGGGGGCAGATACGCAGTATTTT
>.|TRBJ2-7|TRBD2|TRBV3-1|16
CASSQDPFSGIMRQYF
TGTGCCAGCAGCCAAGATCCTTTTAGCGGGATAATGCGGCAGTACTTC